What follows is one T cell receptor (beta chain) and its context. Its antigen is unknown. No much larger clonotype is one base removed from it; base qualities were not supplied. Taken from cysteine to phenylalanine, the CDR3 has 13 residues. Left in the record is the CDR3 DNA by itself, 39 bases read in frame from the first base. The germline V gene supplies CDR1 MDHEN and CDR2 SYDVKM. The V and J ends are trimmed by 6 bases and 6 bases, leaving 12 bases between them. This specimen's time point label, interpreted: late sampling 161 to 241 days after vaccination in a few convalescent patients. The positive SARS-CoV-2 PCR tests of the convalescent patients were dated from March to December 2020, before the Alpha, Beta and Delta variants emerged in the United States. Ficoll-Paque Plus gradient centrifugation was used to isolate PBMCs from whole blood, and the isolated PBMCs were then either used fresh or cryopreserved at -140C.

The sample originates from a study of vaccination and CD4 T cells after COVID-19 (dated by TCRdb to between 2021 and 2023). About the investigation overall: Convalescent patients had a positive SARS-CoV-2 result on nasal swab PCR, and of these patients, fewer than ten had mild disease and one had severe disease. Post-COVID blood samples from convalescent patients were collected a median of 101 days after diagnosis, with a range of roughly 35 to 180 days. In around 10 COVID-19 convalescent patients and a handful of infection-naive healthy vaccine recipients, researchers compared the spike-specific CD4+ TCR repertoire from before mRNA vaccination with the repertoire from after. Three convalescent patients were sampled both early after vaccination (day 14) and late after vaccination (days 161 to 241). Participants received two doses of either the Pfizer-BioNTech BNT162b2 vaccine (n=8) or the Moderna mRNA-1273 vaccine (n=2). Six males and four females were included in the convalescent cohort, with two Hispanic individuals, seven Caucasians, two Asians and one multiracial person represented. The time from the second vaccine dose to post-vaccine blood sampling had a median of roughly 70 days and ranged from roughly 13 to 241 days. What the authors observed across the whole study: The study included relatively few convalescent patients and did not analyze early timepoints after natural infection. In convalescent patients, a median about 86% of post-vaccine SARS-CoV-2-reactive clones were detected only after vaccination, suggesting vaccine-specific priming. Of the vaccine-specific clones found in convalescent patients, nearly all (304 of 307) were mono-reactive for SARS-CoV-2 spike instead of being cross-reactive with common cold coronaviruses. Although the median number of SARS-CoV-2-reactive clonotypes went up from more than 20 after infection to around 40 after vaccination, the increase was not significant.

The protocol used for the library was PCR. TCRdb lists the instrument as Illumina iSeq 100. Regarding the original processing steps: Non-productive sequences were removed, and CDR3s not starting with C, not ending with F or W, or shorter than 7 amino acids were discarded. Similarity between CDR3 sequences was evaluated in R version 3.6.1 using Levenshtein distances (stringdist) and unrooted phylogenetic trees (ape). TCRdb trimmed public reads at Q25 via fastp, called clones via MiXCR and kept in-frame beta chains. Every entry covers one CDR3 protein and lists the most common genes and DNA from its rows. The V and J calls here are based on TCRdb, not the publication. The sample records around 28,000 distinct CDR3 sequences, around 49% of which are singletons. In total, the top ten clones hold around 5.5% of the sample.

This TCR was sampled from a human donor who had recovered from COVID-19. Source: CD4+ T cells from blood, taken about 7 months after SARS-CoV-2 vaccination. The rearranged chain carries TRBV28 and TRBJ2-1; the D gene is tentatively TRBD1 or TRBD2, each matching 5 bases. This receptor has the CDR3 CASSLMGVNEQFF. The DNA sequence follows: TGTGCCAGCAGCCTAATGGGGGTCAATGAGCAGTTCTTC.